This T cell receptor beta chain was identified during a study of blood T cell repertoires in COVID-19 (dated by TCRdb to about 2020). Some background on the complete study: Collaborator samples came from the United States, Italy and Spain and covered acute and convalescent phases of COVID-19. The prospective study material was composed of cDNA or gDNA derived from T cells, B-cell-depleted T cells, or PBMCs. The dataset comprised deeply sampled blood TCRbeta repertoires from subjects exposed to, actively infected with, or recovered from COVID-19. The repertoires were released in a freely available public database intended as a resource for research on the immune response to SARS-CoV-2. Samples were obtained from the ongoing ImmuneRACE study (first 160 participants) and from about 1,300 subjects provided by 6 global collaborators. Sample metadata almost always included a de-identified subject ID, COVID-19 status, age in years and sex. HLA class I and class II types, where available, came from metadata supplied by the sample provider rather than from assay-based typing. Broader findings and caveats from the paper: The amount of clinical and demographic metadata varied by source and participant and was provided uncurated.

One collaborating source in Seattle enrolled patients during active infection and followed them longitudinally through the course of disease. Each collaborating institution followed its own protocols to collect whole blood in K2EDTA tubes. For TCRbeta analysis, collaborators shipped samples as frozen whole blood, isolated PBMCs, or DNA extracted from either of those sample types. V and J lose 3 bases and 4 bases, and a span of 20 bases separates them. CDR1 SGDLS and CDR2 YYNGEE were looked up in the germline V gene. The CDR3 spans 17 residues, from the cysteine through the phenylalanine. Solely the CDR3 DNA is kept, with 51 bases framed from the first base. The immunoSEQ Assay, a bias-controlled multiplex PCR, was used to amplify TCRbeta CDR3 regions from genomic DNA. The study's own analysis went as follows. The number of nucleated cells in each sample was estimated from the amplification of reference gene primers within the assay. To quantify the absolute abundance of each unique TCRbeta CDR3 rearrangement, sequence reads were collapsed and filtered. For each sample, productive Simpson clonality was calculated as the square root of Simpson's diversity index over productive rearrangements. TCRdb retrieved this table from immuneACCESS and kept in-frame rearrangements only. Not all clones are present; in checked studies, unresolved V genes account for under half, and no reason is known for the remainder. V, J and clone size reflect that table, while D and trimming were determined from the DNA. Present in this sample are 350,000 to 400,000 clones, 80% to 90% of which were seen just once. Approximately 3% of the sample goes to the ten largest clones.

This clone occurred once. Its specific antigen is unknown. No base quality values were provided; no much bigger clone lies one nucleotide off. This sequence was found in a woman aged 25 to 39 with COVID-19, enrolled during active disease. Sequencing was done on a sample of peripheral blood. The chain was built from TRBV9 and TRBJ2-1; too little of a D gene remains to name it. The DNA sequence is as follows: TGTGCCAGCAGCGGTAGTGTTGGTCCACGTCCTTACAATGAGCAGTTCTTC. Translated, this is CASSGSVGPRPYNEQFF.